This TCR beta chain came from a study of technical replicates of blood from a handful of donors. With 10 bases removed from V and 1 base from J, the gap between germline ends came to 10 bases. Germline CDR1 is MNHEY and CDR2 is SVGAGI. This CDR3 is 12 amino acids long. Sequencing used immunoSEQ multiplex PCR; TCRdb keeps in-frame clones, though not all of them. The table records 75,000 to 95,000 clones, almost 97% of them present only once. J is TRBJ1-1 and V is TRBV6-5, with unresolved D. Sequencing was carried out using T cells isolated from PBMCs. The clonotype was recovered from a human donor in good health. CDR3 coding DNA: TGTGCCATCCGGGGATCGAACACTGAAGCTTTCTTT. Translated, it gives CAIRGSNTEAFF.